The rows below give T cell receptor beta chains drawn from one sample of a study of human T cells and chemical hapten exposure. TCRdb passed the RACE reads through MiXCR, listing each CDR3 protein once. Of some 360,000 distinct CDR3 sequences in the sample, approximately 5.1% were seen once. Sequenced here: whole blood, sampled in connection with sensitization to the hapten diphenylcyclopropenone (DPC). The receptors originated from a woman aged 50 to 60 with alopecia areata. Some clones in this sample may be carry-over from other donors' samples. Each CDR3 is given with its conserved first and last residue. Each record gives: D gene, J gene, V gene, clone size, CDR3 protein, CDR3 DNA. D genes are given only for firm matches. For some rows the clone size is stated as once, few or many, or as a class when expanded; others skip it.

d_call: .
j_call: TRBJ2-7
v_call: TRBV28
clone_size: few
cdr3_aa: CASSPPQAYEQYF
cdr3_nt: TGTGCCAGCAGCCCGCCCCAAGCCTACGAGCAGTACTTC

d_call: TRBD2
j_call: TRBJ2-3
v_call: TRBV11-2
clone_size: many
cdr3_aa: CASNGRGGRDTQYF
cdr3_nt: TGTGCCAGCAACGGGCGGGGGGGCAGAGATACGCAGTATTTT

d_call: .
j_call: TRBJ2-1
v_call: TRBV7-6
clone_size: many
cdr3_aa: CASSPGLTNEQFF
cdr3_nt: TGTGCCAGCAGCCCCGGACTCACCAATGAGCAGTTCTTC

d_call: .
j_call: TRBJ1-1
v_call: TRBV20-1
clone_size: many
cdr3_aa: CSAGSMVAEAFF
cdr3_nt: TGCAGTGCCGGGTCGATGGTCGCTGAAGCTTTCTTT

d_call: .
j_call: TRBJ2-5
v_call: TRBV6-2/TRBV6-3
clone_size: many
cdr3_aa: CASRSRQYQETQYF
cdr3_nt: TGTGCCAGCAGGAGCAGACAGTACCAAGAGACCCAGTACTTC

d_call: .
j_call: TRBJ2-1
v_call: TRBV10-1
clone_size: many
cdr3_aa: CASSEVRSSYNEQFF
cdr3_nt: TGCGCCAGCAGTGAGGTTAGGAGTTCCTACAATGAGCAGTTCTTC

d_call: .
j_call: TRBJ1-2
v_call: TRBV28
clone_size: many
cdr3_aa: CASSPQDRGNYGYTF
cdr3_nt: TGTGCCAGCAGTCCCCAGGACAGAGGCAACTATGGCTACACCTTC

d_call: TRBD2
j_call: TRBJ2-1
v_call: TRBV5-1
clone_size: .
cdr3_aa: CASSLVGSGSGEQFF
cdr3_nt: TGCGCCAGCAGCTTGGTCGGTAGCGGGAGTGGAGAGCAGTTCTTC

d_call: TRBD2
j_call: TRBJ2-3
v_call: TRBV12-5
clone_size: few
cdr3_aa: CASVREGYTDTQYF
cdr3_nt: TGTGCTAGTGTTAGGGAGGGGTACACAGATACGCAGTATTTT

d_call: TRBD1
j_call: TRBJ2-3
v_call: TRBV27
clone_size: .
cdr3_aa: CASSLGQGAGADTQYF
cdr3_nt: TGTGCCAGCAGTTTAGGACAGGGGGCTGGGGCAGATACGCAGTATTTT

d_call: TRBD1
j_call: TRBJ2-3
v_call: TRBV10-3
clone_size: many
cdr3_aa: CALSASGGASTDTQYF
cdr3_nt: TGTGCCTTGAGCGCCTCAGGGGGCGCGAGCACAGATACGCAGTATTTT

d_call: .
j_call: TRBJ1-1
v_call: TRBV12-3/TRBV12-4
clone_size: .
cdr3_aa: CASSLAVPKGTFF
cdr3_nt: TGTGCCAGCAGTTTAGCGGTCCCCAAGGGAACTTTCTTT

d_call: .
j_call: TRBJ2-5
v_call: TRBV7-9
clone_size: .
cdr3_aa: CASSFAGSETQYF
cdr3_nt: TGTGCCAGCTCTTTTGCCGGATCGGAGACCCAGTACTTC